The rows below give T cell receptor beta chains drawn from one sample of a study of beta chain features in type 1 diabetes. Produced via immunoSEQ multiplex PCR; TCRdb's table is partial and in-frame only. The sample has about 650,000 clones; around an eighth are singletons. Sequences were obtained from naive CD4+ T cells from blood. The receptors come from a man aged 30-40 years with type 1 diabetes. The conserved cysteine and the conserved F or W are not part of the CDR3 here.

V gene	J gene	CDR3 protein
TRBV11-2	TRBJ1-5	ASSGRLDQPQH
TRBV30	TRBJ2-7	AWSVGKHEQY
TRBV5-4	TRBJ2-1	ASSLEGLQF
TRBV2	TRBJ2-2	ASSESGIANTGELF
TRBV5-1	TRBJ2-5	ASSPRTAQETQY
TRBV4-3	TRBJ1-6	ASSQHYGQINSPLH
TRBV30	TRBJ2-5	AWKPRAETQY
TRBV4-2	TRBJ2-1	ASSQEGTTRSIEQF
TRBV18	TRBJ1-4	ASSKDGLEGEKLF
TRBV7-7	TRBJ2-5	ASSLTIQETQY
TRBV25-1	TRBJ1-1	ASSADRDATEAF
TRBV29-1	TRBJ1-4	SVGTSLGLF
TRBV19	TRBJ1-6	ASRKVGTEDSPLH
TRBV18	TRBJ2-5	ASSDLGQGQETQY
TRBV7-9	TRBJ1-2	ASSFGQGGQDYT
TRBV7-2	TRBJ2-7	ASRSPAGGPTEQY
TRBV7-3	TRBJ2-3	ASSRGILRFADTQY
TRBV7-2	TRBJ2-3	ASSLVAGGIPDTQY
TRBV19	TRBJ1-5	ASSPPPTGGYQPQH
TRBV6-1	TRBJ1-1	ASSPSYLPAEAF
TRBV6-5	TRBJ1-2	ASSYSGTGGAYGYT
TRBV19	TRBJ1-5	ASSIEEGQPQH
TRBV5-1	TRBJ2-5	ASSLFGTQETQY
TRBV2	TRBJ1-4	ASSEEAVTNEKLF
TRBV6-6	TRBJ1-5	ASSYSKDQPQH
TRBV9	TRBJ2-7	ASSPTGGDWNHEQY
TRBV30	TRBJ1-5	AWSPFLGQGNQPQH
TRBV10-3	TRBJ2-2	AANQVAGELF
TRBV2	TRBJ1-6	ASSDRTGSNSPLH
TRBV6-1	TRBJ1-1	ASTEGLGDTEAF
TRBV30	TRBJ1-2	AWRILGPAGNYGYT
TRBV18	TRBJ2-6	ASSHTSVSLSGANVLT
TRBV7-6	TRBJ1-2	ASSLDTNGYGYT
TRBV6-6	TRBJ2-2	ASSYSSGFTGELF
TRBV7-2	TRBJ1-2	ASSLRHRDRAIYGYT
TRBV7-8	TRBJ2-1	ASSARLAGGNNEQF
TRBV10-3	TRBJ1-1	ATRRGGGTEAF
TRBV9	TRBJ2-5	ASSVVSEETQY
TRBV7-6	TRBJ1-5	ASSKVENQPQH
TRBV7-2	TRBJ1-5	ASSVGAELNQPQH